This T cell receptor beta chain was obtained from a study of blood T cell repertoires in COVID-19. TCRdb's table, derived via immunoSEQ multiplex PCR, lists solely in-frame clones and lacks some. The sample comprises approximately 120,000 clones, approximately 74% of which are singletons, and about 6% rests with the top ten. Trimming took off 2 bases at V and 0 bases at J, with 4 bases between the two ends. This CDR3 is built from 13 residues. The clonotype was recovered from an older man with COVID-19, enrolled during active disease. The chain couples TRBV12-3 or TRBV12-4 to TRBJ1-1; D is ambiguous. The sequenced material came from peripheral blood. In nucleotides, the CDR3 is TGTGCCAGCAGTTTATTCTTGAACACTGAAGCTTTCTTT. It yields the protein CASSLFLNTEAFF.